A selection of T cell receptor beta chains follows, all from one sample in a study of PD-1 blockade in mismatch repair-deficient tumors. TCRdb's table, derived via immunoSEQ multiplex PCR, lists solely in-frame clones and lacks some. Of 100,000 or so clones listed, 65% to 85% are singletons. This sample comprised peripheral blood, obtained approximately 8 months after starting pembrolizumab. These receptors came from an adult with mismatch repair-deficient cancer. Both conserved end residues are part of each CDR3. A D gene is named only where the DNA matches it firmly. Expanded clones get a size class; other rows say once, few or many, or leave the size out.

j_gene: TRBJ1-1
abundance: many
v_gene: TRBV18
d_gene: NA
CDR3aa: CASSPPWAFSRMNTEAFF
CDR3nt: TGTGCCAGCTCACCCCCCTGGGCTTTCTCTCGAATGAACACTGAAGCTTTCTTT

j_gene: TRBJ1-3
abundance: NA
v_gene: TRBV6-6
d_gene: NA
CDR3aa: CASKIDSNSGNTIYF
CDR3nt: TGTGCCAGCAAAATCGACAGCAACTCTGGAAACACCATATATTTT

j_gene: TRBJ1-1
abundance: NA
v_gene: TRBV5-1
d_gene: NA
CDR3aa: CASSIQGENTEAFF
CDR3nt: TGCGCCAGCAGCATACAGGGAGAGAACACTGAAGCTTTCTTT

j_gene: TRBJ2-3
abundance: few
v_gene: TRBV2
d_gene: NA
CDR3aa: CASSERSDHNTQYF
CDR3nt: TGTGCCAGCAGTGAACGGTCCGATCACAATACGCAGTATTTT

j_gene: TRBJ1-4
abundance: NA
v_gene: TRBV7-9
d_gene: NA
CDR3aa: CASSSQNLFF
CDR3nt: TGTGCCAGCAGCTCACAAAATCTGTTTTTT

j_gene: TRBJ2-5
abundance: once
v_gene: TRBV7-9
d_gene: TRBD2
CDR3aa: CASSLVITGLAYF
CDR3nt: TGTGCCAGCAGCTTAGTTATTACCGGACTAGCGTACTTC

j_gene: TRBJ2-7
abundance: few
v_gene: TRBV7-2
d_gene: TRBD1
CDR3aa: CASSPRQGSTYEQYF
CDR3nt: TGTGCCAGCAGCCCCAGACAGGGGTCGACCTACGAGCAGTACTTC

j_gene: TRBJ1-5
abundance: NA
v_gene: TRBV5-8
d_gene: TRBD1
CDR3aa: CASSLARTGRNQPQHF
CDR3nt: TGTGCCAGCAGCTTGGCTAGGACAGGGAGGAATCAGCCCCAGCATTTT

j_gene: TRBJ1-4
abundance: NA
v_gene: TRBV29-1
d_gene: NA
CDR3aa: CSVGNEKLFF
CDR3nt: TGCAGCGTTGGGAATGAAAAACTGTTTTTT

j_gene: TRBJ2-7
abundance: NA
v_gene: TRBV28
d_gene: NA
CDR3aa: CASSLTASTKQYF
CDR3nt: TGTGCCAGCAGTCTAACAGCATCTACGAAGCAGTACTTC

j_gene: TRBJ2-1
abundance: NA
v_gene: TRBV5-5
d_gene: TRBD2
CDR3aa: CASSAGLDPRGNEQFF
CDR3nt: TGTGCCAGCAGCGCTGGACTAGACCCGAGAGGGAATGAGCAGTTCTTC

j_gene: TRBJ1-5
abundance: few
v_gene: TRBV7-2
d_gene: TRBD1
CDR3aa: CASSSLRQGEFSNQPQHF
CDR3nt: TGTGCCAGCAGCTCCCTTCGACAGGGGGAATTTAGCAATCAGCCCCAGCATTTT

j_gene: TRBJ2-1
abundance: once
v_gene: TRBV10-3
d_gene: NA
CDR3aa: CAISESGQSYNEQFF
CDR3nt: TGTGCCATCAGTGAGTCGGGACAATCGTACAATGAGCAGTTCTTC

j_gene: TRBJ2-2
abundance: few
v_gene: TRBV10-1
d_gene: TRBD2
CDR3aa: CASSEAREVTGELFF
CDR3nt: TGCGCCAGCAGTGAGGCGCGGGAGGTCACCGGGGAGCTGTTTTTT

j_gene: TRBJ2-7
abundance: NA
v_gene: TRBV6-1
d_gene: NA
CDR3aa: CASSEDWGASEQYF
CDR3nt: TGTGCCAGCAGTGAGGACTGGGGGGCTTCCGAGCAGTACTTC

j_gene: TRBJ2-7
abundance: NA
v_gene: TRBV9
d_gene: NA
CDR3aa: CASSVASGGPYEQYF
CDR3nt: TGTGCCAGCAGCGTAGCATCCGGAGGGCCGTACGAGCAGTACTTC

j_gene: TRBJ1-1
abundance: NA
v_gene: TRBV30
d_gene: TRBD1
CDR3aa: CAWVRTGAGEAFF
CDR3nt: TGTGCCTGGGTACGGACAGGGGCGGGTGAAGCTTTCTTT

j_gene: TRBJ2-5
abundance: NA
v_gene: TRBV10-2
d_gene: NA
CDR3aa: CASSELGWETQYF
CDR3nt: TGCGCCAGCAGTGAGTTGGGGTGGGAGACCCAGTACTTC

j_gene: TRBJ2-3
abundance: once
v_gene: TRBV7-9
d_gene: NA
CDR3aa: CASRLAVSTDTQYF
CDR3nt: TGTGCCAGCAGGTTAGCGGTTAGCACAGATACGCAGTATTTT

j_gene: TRBJ2-5
abundance: NA
v_gene: TRBV19
d_gene: TRBD2
CDR3aa: CASKKELAGDPETQYF
CDR3nt: TGTGCCAGTAAGAAGGAACTAGCGGGAGATCCGGAGACCCAGTACTTC

j_gene: TRBJ2-7
abundance: NA
v_gene: TRBV5-4
d_gene: TRBD1
CDR3aa: CAIGTGRSYEQYF
CDR3nt: TGTGCCATCGGGACAGGCCGATCCTACGAGCAGTACTTC

j_gene: TRBJ2-2
abundance: NA
v_gene: TRBV11-3
d_gene: TRBD1
CDR3aa: CASSNPGTGNTGELFF
CDR3nt: TGTGCCAGCAGCAATCCCGGGACAGGAAACACCGGGGAGCTGTTTTTT

j_gene: TRBJ2-3
abundance: NA
v_gene: TRBV7-8
d_gene: TRBD2
CDR3aa: CASSLTSGSSTDTQYF
CDR3nt: TGTGCCAGCAGCCTCACTAGCGGATCTAGCACAGATACGCAGTATTTT

j_gene: TRBJ2-3
abundance: NA
v_gene: TRBV27
d_gene: NA
CDR3aa: CASSLSRRNTDTQYF
CDR3nt: TGTGCCAGCAGTTTATCCAGGCGGAATACAGATACGCAGTATTTT

j_gene: TRBJ2-1
abundance: NA
v_gene: TRBV11-2
d_gene: NA
CDR3aa: CASSSVLARLDEQFF
CDR3nt: TGTGCCAGCAGCTCAGTACTAGCCCGGTTGGATGAGCAGTTCTTC

j_gene: TRBJ2-1
abundance: NA
v_gene: TRBV10-1
d_gene: NA
CDR3aa: CASSEGPSTGSNEQFF
CDR3nt: TGCGCCAGCAGTGAAGGGCCGAGCACCGGGTCCAATGAGCAGTTCTTC

j_gene: TRBJ2-7
abundance: NA
v_gene: TRBV4-1
d_gene: NA
CDR3aa: CASSPSPRGSYEQYF
CDR3nt: TGCGCCAGCAGCCCCTCACCGAGGGGCTCCTACGAGCAGTACTTC

j_gene: TRBJ2-3
abundance: NA
v_gene: TRBV6-5
d_gene: TRBD2
CDR3aa: CASSYSGLVTDTQYF
CDR3nt: TGTGCCAGCAGTTACTCGGGACTAGTTACCGATACGCAGTATTTT

j_gene: TRBJ1-1
abundance: NA
v_gene: TRBV6-5
d_gene: TRBD1
CDR3aa: CASRQGQGRGEAFF
CDR3nt: TGTGCCAGCAGACAGGGACAGGGGAGGGGTGAAGCTTTCTTT

j_gene: TRBJ2-6
abundance: NA
v_gene: TRBV27
d_gene: NA
CDR3aa: CASTPIAGANVLTF
CDR3nt: TGTGCCAGCACCCCAATCGCTGGGGCCAACGTCCTGACTTTC

j_gene: TRBJ2-7
abundance: few
v_gene: TRBV2
d_gene: NA
CDR3aa: CASSADYEQYF
CDR3nt: TGTGCCAGCAGTGCGGACTACGAGCAGTACTTC

j_gene: TRBJ2-4
abundance: NA
v_gene: TRBV2
d_gene: TRBD1
CDR3aa: CASSSRTGREPKNIQYF
CDR3nt: TGTGCCAGCAGTTCCAGGACAGGGCGGGAACCCAAAAACATTCAGTACTTC

j_gene: TRBJ2-1
abundance: NA
v_gene: TRBV12-5
d_gene: TRBD2
CDR3aa: CASGLVRRGVLTGTSGYNEQFF
CDR3nt: TGTGCTAGTGGTTTGGTACGGAGGGGAGTTTTAACCGGGACTAGCGGTTACAATGAGCAGTTCTTC

j_gene: TRBJ2-1
abundance: NA
v_gene: TRBV9
d_gene: TRBD2
CDR3aa: CASSPLAGGNNEQFF
CDR3nt: TGTGCCAGCAGCCCCCTAGCGGGAGGCAACAATGAGCAGTTCTTC

j_gene: TRBJ2-3
abundance: NA
v_gene: TRBV6-1
d_gene: TRBD2
CDR3aa: CASSGASGRATDTQYF
CDR3nt: TGTGCCAGCAGTGGAGCTAGCGGGAGGGCAACAGATACGCAGTATTTT

j_gene: TRBJ1-1
abundance: NA
v_gene: TRBV7-2
d_gene: TRBD1
CDR3aa: CASSPTRWTGDTEAFF
CDR3nt: TGTGCCAGCAGCCCGACCCGATGGACAGGAGACACTGAAGCTTTCTTT

j_gene: TRBJ2-2
abundance: NA
v_gene: TRBV11-3
d_gene: NA
CDR3aa: CASSLEVRAVGTGELFF
CDR3nt: TGTGCCAGCAGCTTAGAAGTTCGGGCGGTTGGCACCGGGGAGCTGTTTTTT

j_gene: TRBJ2-7
abundance: NA
v_gene: TRBV11-3
d_gene: TRBD2
CDR3aa: CASSLGAAGGVYEQYF
CDR3nt: TGTGCCAGCAGCTTAGGGGCGGCGGGAGGCGTGTACGAGCAGTACTTC

j_gene: TRBJ1-2
abundance: NA
v_gene: TRBV19
d_gene: NA
CDR3aa: CASRWGTNYGYTF
CDR3nt: TGTGCCAGTAGATGGGGGACAAACTATGGCTACACCTTC

j_gene: TRBJ2-5
abundance: NA
v_gene: TRBV27
d_gene: NA
CDR3aa: CASSFFQETQYF
CDR3nt: TGTGCCAGCAGTTTTTTTCAAGAGACCCAGTACTTC

j_gene: TRBJ2-1
abundance: NA
v_gene: TRBV5-1
d_gene: NA
CDR3aa: CASSLEVSDDYNEQFF
CDR3nt: TGCGCCAGCAGCTTGGAGGTTTCCGACGACTACAATGAGCAGTTCTTC

j_gene: TRBJ2-1
abundance: NA
v_gene: TRBV19
d_gene: NA
CDR3aa: CASSKFDPYNEQFF
CDR3nt: TGTGCCAGTAGTAAGTTCGACCCGTACAATGAGCAGTTCTTC

j_gene: TRBJ1-3
abundance: NA
v_gene: TRBV30
d_gene: NA
CDR3aa: CAWSVRGSGNTIYF
CDR3nt: TGTGCCTGGAGTGTAAGGGGCTCTGGAAACACCATATATTTT

j_gene: TRBJ2-7
abundance: NA
v_gene: TRBV7-8
d_gene: TRBD1
CDR3aa: CASIPGQSAYEQYF
CDR3nt: TGTGCCAGCATCCCGGGACAGTCCGCCTACGAGCAGTACTTC

j_gene: TRBJ2-5
abundance: NA
v_gene: TRBV6-5
d_gene: NA
CDR3aa: CASSYQGRGTQYF
CDR3nt: TGTGCCAGCAGTTACCAGGGGCGGGGGACCCAGTACTTC

j_gene: TRBJ2-1
abundance: NA
v_gene: TRBV9
d_gene: TRBD2
CDR3aa: CASTVGVAGSNEQFF
CDR3nt: TGTGCCAGCACCGTAGGGGTAGCGGGAAGCAATGAGCAGTTCTTC

j_gene: TRBJ2-7
abundance: NA
v_gene: TRBV6-5
d_gene: NA
CDR3aa: CASSFRGSDHEQYF
CDR3nt: TGTGCCAGCAGCTTCCGGGGTAGCGACCACGAGCAGTACTTC

j_gene: TRBJ2-7
abundance: NA
v_gene: TRBV5-5
d_gene: TRBD2
CDR3aa: CASENGRSSYEQYF
CDR3nt: TGTGCCAGCGAAAACGGGAGGTCTTCCTACGAGCAGTACTTC

j_gene: TRBJ1-1
abundance: NA
v_gene: TRBV19
d_gene: NA
CDR3aa: CASSPRGLSDSNTEAFF
CDR3nt: TGTGCCAGTAGTCCCCGGGGACTTTCGGACAGTAACACTGAAGCTTTCTTT

j_gene: TRBJ2-2
abundance: few
v_gene: TRBV18
d_gene: NA
CDR3aa: CASSRDTGELFF
CDR3nt: TGTGCCAGCTCACGAGACACCGGGGAGCTGTTTTTT

j_gene: TRBJ2-1
abundance: NA
v_gene: TRBV25-1
d_gene: TRBD1
CDR3aa: CASSRQGKSDEQFF
CDR3nt: TGTGCCAGCAGTCGACAGGGGAAGTCGGATGAGCAGTTCTTC

j_gene: TRBJ2-3
abundance: NA
v_gene: TRBV19
d_gene: NA
CDR3aa: CASSLGTPTDTQYF
CDR3nt: TGTGCCAGTTCCTTAGGGACTCCTACAGATACGCAGTATTTT

j_gene: TRBJ2-1
abundance: few
v_gene: TRBV11-3
d_gene: NA
CDR3aa: CASSSLPIFSSYNEQFF
CDR3nt: TGTGCCAGCAGCTCCCTCCCCATATTTAGCTCCTACAATGAGCAGTTCTTC